This T cell receptor (beta chain) was identified in a study of Tregs in tolerant kidney transplant recipients. For the study at large: The nonmyeloablative bone marrow transplants came from related graft donors, with transient mixed chimerism.

General study results and limits: Biological reproducibility was not directly addressed, but technical replication error appeared minimal.

This CDR3 spans 13 amino acids. The germline gives CDR1 LNHDA, CDR2 SQIVND (reference sequence). Deletions cut 6 bases from V and 2 bases from J, with 11 bases between. The method was immunoSEQ multiplex PCR; TCRdb's version includes in-frame clones alone and lacks a portion of them. The sample table includes more than 2,500 clones. After approximately six days with irradiated graft donor PBMCs, CFSE-labeled recipient PBMCs were FACS-sorted. With respect to this clone: Its antigen is as yet unknown. The CDR3 extends 3 residues past the end of the read, so its final part is completed from the germline J gene.

The TCR was taken from a human patient who received a combined kidney and bone marrow transplant. This specimen was CD8+ T cells from blood cultured with allogeneic cells, taken before the transplant. The V and J genes are TRBV19 and TRBJ2-7; TRBD1 might be the D (5 bases). The sequenced part of the CDR3 DNA is TGTGCCAGTAGCAGAGAGACAGCCTACGAG. Translating gives CASSRETAYE. The whole CDR3 region reads CASSRETAYEQYF.